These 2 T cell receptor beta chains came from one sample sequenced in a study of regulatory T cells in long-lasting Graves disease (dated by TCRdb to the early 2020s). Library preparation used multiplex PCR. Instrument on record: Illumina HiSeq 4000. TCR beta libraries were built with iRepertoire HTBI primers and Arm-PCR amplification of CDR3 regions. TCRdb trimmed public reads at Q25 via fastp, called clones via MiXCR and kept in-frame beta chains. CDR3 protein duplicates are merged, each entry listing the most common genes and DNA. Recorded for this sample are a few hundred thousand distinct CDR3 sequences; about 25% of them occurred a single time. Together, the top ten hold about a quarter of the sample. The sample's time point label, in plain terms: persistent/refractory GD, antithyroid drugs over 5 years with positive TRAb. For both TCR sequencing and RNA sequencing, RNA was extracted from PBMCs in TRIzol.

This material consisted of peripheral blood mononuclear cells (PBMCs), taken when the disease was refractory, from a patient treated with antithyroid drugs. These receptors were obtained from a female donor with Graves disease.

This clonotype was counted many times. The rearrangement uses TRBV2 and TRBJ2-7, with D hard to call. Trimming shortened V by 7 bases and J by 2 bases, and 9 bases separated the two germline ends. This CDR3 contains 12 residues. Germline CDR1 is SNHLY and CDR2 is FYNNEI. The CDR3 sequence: CASKDLTYEQYF. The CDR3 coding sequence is TGTGCCAGCAAGGATTTAACCTACGAGCAGTACTTC.

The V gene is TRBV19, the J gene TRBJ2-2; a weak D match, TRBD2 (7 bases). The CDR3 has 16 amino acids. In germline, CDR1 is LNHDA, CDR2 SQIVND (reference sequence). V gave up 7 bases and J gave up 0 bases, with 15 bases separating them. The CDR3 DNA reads TGTGCCAGTAAGGGGGGACTAAACGCGAACACCGGGGAGCTGTTTTTT. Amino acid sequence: CASKGGLNANTGELFF.